Following are 19 T cell receptor beta chains from one sample sequenced in a study of blood T cell repertoires in COVID-19. The repertoire was sequenced with immunoSEQ multiplex PCR; TCRdb's copy has only in-frame clones and lacks some. Of about 320,000 clones listed, roughly 90% are singletons. Sequenced input: PBMCs or T cells enriched from blood (not recorded which). These receptors were obtained from a woman in her thirties who had been exposed to COVID-19.

The chain couples TRBV2 to TRBJ2-7; the D is unclear. V was clipped by 6 bases and J by 1 base, with 13 bases between them. This CDR3 comprises 14 residues. Per the germline V gene, CDR1 is SNHLY and CDR2 is FYNNEI. The CDR3 region has the DNA TGTGCCAGCAGCCGTCTCAGGCAATCCTACGAGCAGTACTTC. Translated: CASSRLRQSYEQYF. The whole variable domain, filled in from reference TRBV2 and TRBJ2-7, reads EPEVTQTPSHQVTQMGQEVILRCVPISNHLYFYWYRQILGQKVEFLVSFYNNEISEKSEIFDDQFSVERPDGSNFTLKIRSTKLEDSAMYFCASSRLRQSYEQYFGPGTRLTVT.

V is TRBV11-2 and J is TRBJ1-2; D is undetermined. V was cut by 0 bases and J by 5 bases, with 13 bases left in between. Germline V gives CDR1 SGHAT, CDR2 FQNNGV. This CDR3 region has 15 residues. CDR3 residues: CASSLDLGRVYGYTF. Written as DNA, the CDR3 is TGTGCCAGCAGCTTAGATCTGGGGAGGGTTTATGGCTACACCTTC.

This clone was recorded once. The chain recombines TRBV30 with TRBJ2-3, with D tentatively TRBD2 (6 bases). In germline, CDR1 is GTSNPN, CDR2 SVGIG (reference sequence). Trimming removed 2 bases from V and 0 bases from J, with 15 bases in between. This CDR3 region has 16 residues. The CDR3 loop is CAWSFSTSSSTDTQYF. The CDR3, as DNA: TGTGCCTGGAGTTTCAGCACTAGCTCTAGCACAGATACGCAGTATTTT.

V gene TRBV24-1 combines with J gene TRBJ2-5, with TRBD2 matching 13 bases. Per the germline V gene, CDR1 is KGHDR and CDR2 is SFDVKD. CDR3 size: 14 residues. V gave up 10 bases and J gave up 4 bases; unmatched junction bases: 5. The CDR3 loop is CATGTSGDPETQYF. The CDR3 coding sequence is TGTGCCACGGGGACTAGCGGGGATCCAGAGACCCAGTACTTC.

A word on this clone: Additional DNA sequences in this sample encode the identical CDR3. The chain's CDR3 is CASSSGQGRNQPQHF. The CDR3 DNA is TGTGCCAGCAGTTCCGGACAGGGACGGAATCAGCCCCAGCATTTT. The chain joins TRBV6-5 to TRBJ1-5, with 8 bases identical to TRBD1. V was pared by 4 bases and J by 4 bases, with 6 bases of the junction left unmatched. The V gene's germline CDR1 is MNHEY and CDR2 SVGAGI. The CDR3 spans 15 residues.

V usage is TRBV7-8 and J usage is TRBJ2-5; 7 bases are shared with TRBD1. Germline CDR1 SGHVS, CDR2 FQNEAQ. This CDR3 region has 14 residues. Germline trimming cut 5 bases from V and 5 bases from J; bases unmatched to any gene: 8. In nucleotides, the CDR3 is TGTGCCAGCAGCGCCGCGACAGGGCGGGAGACCCAGTACTTC. Amino acid sequence: CASSAATGRETQYF. The whole variable domain, filled in from reference TRBV7-8 and TRBJ2-5, reads GAGVSQSPRYKVAKRGQDVALRCDPISGHVSLFWYQQALGQGPEFLTYFQNEAQLDKSGLPSDRFFAERPEGSVSTLKIQRTQQEDSAVYLCASSAATGRETQYFGPGTRLLVL.

Details on this clone: Other DNA sequences in the sample encode the same CDR3. The CDR3 loop reads CASSRQGYGYTF. The CDR3 DNA is TGTGCCAGTAGTAGACAGGGCTATGGCTACACCTTC. V is TRBV19 and J is TRBJ1-2; 7 bases fit TRBD1. The length of the CDR3 is 12 residues. Germline CDR1 and CDR2: LNHDA and SQIVND (reference sequence). The junction had 0 bases not matched to a gene; V was cut back by 4 bases and J by 4 bases.

The chain joins TRBV24-1 to TRBJ1-2; TRBD1 might be the D (6 bases). CDR3 size: 15 residues. CDR1 and CDR2 from the germline V gene are KGHDR and SFDVKD. V shed 0 bases and J shed 5 bases, with 12 bases lying between them. CDR3 nucleotide sequence: TGTGCCACCAGTGATTTGTTGGCAGGGGCTTATGGCTACACCTTC. Residues: CATSDLLAGAYGYTF.

The V gene is TRBV4-1, the J gene TRBJ2-5; 9 nucleotides align to TRBD2. Trimming cost V 7 bases and J 2 bases; bases outside gene matches: 8. The CDR3 spans 15 residues. The V gene's germline CDR1 is MGHRA and CDR2 YSYEKL. In DNA, the CDR3 is TGCGCCAGCACCCCAATAGCGGGGGAACAAGAGACCCAGTACTTC. Protein sequence: CASTPIAGEQETQYF.

The chain links TRBV6-2 or TRBV6-3 to TRBJ2-1; TRBD1 aligns across 10 bases. V lost 2 bases to trimming and J lost 3 bases; unmatched junction nucleotides: 1. Germline V CDR1 and CDR2: MNHEY, SVGEGT. This CDR3 comprises 15 residues. Written as DNA, the CDR3 is TGTGCCAGCAGTTACGGGACAGGGGTCTACAATGAGCAGTTCTTC. Protein product: CASSYGTGVYNEQFF.

This chain uses TRBV9 with TRBJ1-6; D gene uncertain. In germline, CDR1 is SGDLS, CDR2 YYNGEE. The CDR3 spans 16 residues. With 0 bases removed from V and 2 bases from J, the gap between germline ends came to 9 bases. The CDR3 region is CASSVDGRTYNSPLHF. CDR3 in DNA: TGTGCCAGCAGCGTAGACGGCAGGACCTATAATTCACCCCTCCACTTT.

The rearrangement links TRBV2 to TRBJ1-1; no reliable D call. V was trimmed by 4 bases and J by 3 bases, leaving 12 bases between them. CDR3 length: 14 amino acids. Germline loops: CDR1 SNHLY, CDR2 FYNNEI. Here the CDR3 DNA reads TGTGCCAGCAGTGTGCGGAGGGAGGACACTGAAGCTTTCTTT. Protein: CASSVRREDTEAFF. The full variable domain, completed using reference TRBV2 and TRBJ1-1, is EPEVTQTPSHQVTQMGQEVILRCVPISNHLYFYWYRQILGQKVEFLVSFYNNEISEKSEIFDDQFSVERPDGSNFTLKIRSTKLEDSAMYFCASSVRREDTEAFFGQGTRLTVV.

This clone has just a few counts. The V and J genes are TRBV6-5 and TRBJ1-1; TRBD1 might be the D (5 bases). The germline V gene encodes CDR1 MNHEY and CDR2 SVGAGI. The CDR3 totals 13 residues. V lost 5 bases and J lost 11, with 18 bases in between. Here the CDR3 DNA reads TGTGCCAGCAGTCTATCTGACAGACCCGGCGCTTTCTTT. This codes for CASSLSDRPGAFF.

V usage is TRBV10-3 and J usage is TRBJ1-6, with 8 bases identical to TRBD1. The CDR3 is 15 amino acids. Germline CDR1 reads ENHRY; CDR2 reads SYGVKD. With V trimmed by 5 bases and J by 10 bases, 10 bases remained unmatched. In DNA, the CDR3 is TGTGCCATCAGTACCCAGGACAGGGTGTCCTCACCCCTCCACTTT. Its translation: CAISTQDRVSSPLHF.

The chain is built from TRBV6-5 and TRBJ1-2; 7 bases fit TRBD1. V was clipped by 7 bases and J by 5 bases; unmatched bases: 7. This CDR3 is built from 13 residues. The germline CDR1 and CDR2 sequences are MNHEY and SVGAGI. The CDR3 sequence: CASIRQGQYGYTF. CDR3 bases: TGTGCCAGCATACGACAGGGCCAATATGGCTACACCTTC.

The DNA of the CDR3 is TGCGCCAGCAGCTTGCAGCCAGGGGCCCGGCCCGGGGAGCTGTTTTTT. This codes for CASSLQPGARPGELFF. This chain connects TRBV5-1 to TRBJ2-2; a weak D match, TRBD1 (6 bases). CDR3 size: 16 residues. Trimming shortened V by 1 base and J by 6 bases, and 16 bases separated the two germline ends. Germline V gives CDR1 SGHRS, CDR2 YFSETQ.

The chain has TRBV5-1 and TRBJ2-5, with D perhaps TRBD2 (6 bases). The CDR3 runs to 14 residues. Germline lookup yields CDR1 SGHRS and CDR2 YFSETQ. V was pared by 3 bases and J by 4 bases, with 13 bases between. This CDR3 is CASSSGLALETQYF. The CDR3 DNA reads TGCGCCAGCAGCTCGGGACTGGCTCTAGAGACCCAGTACTTC.

The genes are TRBV19 and TRBJ2-2; D may be TRBD2 (6 bases). V was shortened by 5 bases and J by 4 bases, with 11 bases between the two germline ends. CDR3 size: 14 residues. Germline V CDR1 and CDR2: LNHDA, SQIVND (reference sequence). The CDR3, as DNA: TGTGCCAGTAGTCAAACGGGAGCCACCGGGGAGCTGTTTTTT. Its protein is CASSQTGATGELFF.

The chain joins TRBV3-1 (or the pseudogene TRBV3-2) to TRBJ1-1; D is undetermined. This CDR3 is 14 amino acids long. V shed 1 base and J shed 1 base, with 7 bases lying between them. Germline V CDR1 and CDR2: LGHDT, YNNKEL (reference sequence). The CDR3 spells CASSQAPENTEAFF. For the CDR3, the DNA is TGTGCCAGCAGCCAAGCGCCAGAGAACACTGAAGCTTTCTTT.